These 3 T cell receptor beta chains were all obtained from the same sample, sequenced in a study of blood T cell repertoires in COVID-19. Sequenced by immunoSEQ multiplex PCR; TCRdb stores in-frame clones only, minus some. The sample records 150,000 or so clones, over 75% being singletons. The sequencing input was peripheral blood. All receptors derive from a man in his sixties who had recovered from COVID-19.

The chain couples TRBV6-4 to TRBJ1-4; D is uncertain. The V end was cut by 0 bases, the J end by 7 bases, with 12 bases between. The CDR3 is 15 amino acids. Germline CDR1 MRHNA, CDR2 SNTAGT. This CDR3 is CASSDSKRPGEKLFF. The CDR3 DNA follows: TGTGCCAGCAGTGACTCGAAAAGACCGGGTGAAAAACTGTTTTTT.

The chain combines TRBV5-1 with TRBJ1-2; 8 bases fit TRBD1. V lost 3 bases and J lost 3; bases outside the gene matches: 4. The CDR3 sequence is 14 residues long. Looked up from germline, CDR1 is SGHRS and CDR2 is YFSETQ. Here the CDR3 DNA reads TGCGCCAGCAGCTCGACAGGGGACTACTATGGCTACACCTTC. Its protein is CASSSTGDYYGYTF.

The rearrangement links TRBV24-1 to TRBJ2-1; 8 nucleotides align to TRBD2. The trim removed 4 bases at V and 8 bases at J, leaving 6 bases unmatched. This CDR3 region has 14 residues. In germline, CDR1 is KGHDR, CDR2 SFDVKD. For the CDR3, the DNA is TGTGCCACCAGTGAGAGCGGGGGTCTAGATGAGCAGTTCTTC. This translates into CATSESGGLDEQFF.